The present T cell receptor (beta chain) was sequenced within a study of T cell repertoires in cytomegalovirus infection. Whole-study context: Public TCR beta signature analysis indicated the presence of both CMV infection and matching HLA type.

TCRdb used MiXCR to reprocess the reads, holding one entry per CDR3 protein. The data show under 800,000 distinct CDR3 sequences, around 24% seen once. Ten or more counts support this clonotype. Germline CDR1 SGHTA, CDR2 FQGNSA. Trimming removed 5 bases from V and 7 bases from J, with 15 bases in between. This CDR3 is 14 amino acids long. This TCR derives from a human donor in good health (CMV status not recorded). Some clones in this sample may be carry-over from other donors' samples. This chain joins TRBV7-2 and TRBJ2-1, with a weak D call TRBD1 (5 bases). The sequencing input was CD8+ T cells from PBMCs. In nucleotides, the CDR3 is TGTGCCAGCAGCCCCCAGGGATTCGGTAATGAGCAGTTCTTC. This gives the protein CASSPQGFGNEQFF.